The 8 T cell receptor beta chains below come from one sample, sequenced in a study of regulatory T cells in long-lasting Graves disease. Construction of the TCR beta libraries employed iRepertoire HTBI primers in conjunction with Arm-PCR of CDR3 regions. TCRdb re-analysed the multiplex PCR reads in MiXCR, keeping a single row per CDR3 protein. The repertoire holds some 430,000 distinct CDR3 sequences, with 20% to 25% as singletons. As to time point: persistent/refractory GD, antithyroid drugs over 5 years with positive TRAb. PBMC-extracted RNA yielded the TCR library. Sequenced here: peripheral blood mononuclear cells (PBMCs), sampled when the disease was refractory, from a patient treated with antithyroid drugs. Receptor source: a female donor with Graves disease.

This clonotype has ten or more counts. The chain employs TRBV6-9 and TRBJ1-1; 10 bases agree with TRBD1. This CDR3 has 17 residues. The V and J ends lost 4 bases and 1 base, in that order; junction bases with no gene match: 9. Germline V lookup: CDR1 MNHGY, CDR2 SVAAGI. The DNA for the CDR3 is TGTGCCAGCAGTTCCCCCGGACAGGGGGGAGGGAACACTGAAGCTTTCTTT. Protein sequence: CASSSPGQGGGNTEAFF.

The DNA of the CDR3 is TGTGCCAGCAGCTGGCGTTTCCGCAGGGGGCGGTACGAGCAGTACTTC. This translates into CASSWRFRRGRYEQYF. This sequence joins TRBV7-2 and TRBJ2-7; 8 positions agree with TRBD1. The ends lost 4 bases at V and 4 bases at J; junction bases unmatched: 12. This CDR3 is built from 16 residues. From germline, CDR1 is SGHTA and CDR2 FQGNSA.

The table lists this clonotype with many counts. The chain has TRBV29-1 and TRBJ1-2; TRBD1 agrees at 8 bases. Germline V gene lookup returns CDR1 SQVTM and CDR2 ANQGSEA. V dropped 5 bases and J dropped 6; count of bases not matched to a gene: 14. CDR3 length: 15 residues. CDR3 loop: CSVSGQGGGFDGYTF. As DNA, the CDR3 is TGCAGCGTTTCTGGACAGGGCGGGGGATTTGATGGCTACACCTTC.

The CDR3 protein is CSVDLGTGAYGYTF. In nucleotides, the CDR3 is TGCAGCGTTGATCTCGGGACAGGGGCCTATGGCTACACCTTC. This chain connects TRBV29-1 to TRBJ1-2, with 10 bases identical to TRBD1. Germline CDR1 is SQVTM and CDR2 is ANQGSEA. V shed 3 bases, J shed 4 bases, and the junction held 5 bases outside the gene matches. The CDR3 extends over 14 amino acids.

This chain uses TRBV19 with TRBJ1-1; possible D gene TRBD1, 5 bases. The germline CDR1 and CDR2 sequences are LNHDA and SQIVND (reference sequence). CDR3 length equals 14 residues. Between the trimmed V and J ends, which lost 2 bases and 3 bases, there was a span of 10 bases. CDR3 residues: CASSISGDYTEAFF. The CDR3 nucleotides read TGTGCCAGTAGTATATCTGGGGACTACACTGAAGCTTTCTTT.

This clonotype was detected only a few times. The chain uses TRBV19 and TRBJ1-2; maybe TRBD1 (6 bases). CDR3 size: 13 residues. Germline V lookup: CDR1 LNHDA, CDR2 SQIVND (reference sequence). The V gene lost 8 bases and the J gene lost 4 bases, with 14 bases spanning the gap. The CDR3 nucleotides are TGTGCCAGTCATTTCGGACAGCCCTATGGCTACACCTTC. Amino acid sequence: CASHFGQPYGYTF.

This clonotype occurred a few times. This chain connects TRBV5-5 to TRBJ1-5; TRBD1 matches at 7 bases. Germline CDR1 and CDR2: SGHKS and YYEKEE (reference sequence). The CDR3 is 15 amino acids. Trimming at V came to 0 bases and at J to 4 bases, leaving 4 bases not matched to a gene. CDR3 protein: CASSLEDRRNQPQHF. The CDR3, as DNA: TGTGCCAGCAGCTTGGAGGACAGGCGTAATCAGCCCCAGCATTTT.

The rearrangement uses TRBV30 and TRBJ1-2, with D perhaps matching TRBD1 (6 bases). The CDR3 length is 13 residues. Trimming shortened V by 1 base and J by 7 bases, and 13 bases separated the two germline ends. Germline CDR1 and CDR2: GTSNPN and SVGIG (reference sequence). CDR3 nucleotides: TGTGCCTGGAGTGGACAGGTTTATGGTGGCTACACCTTC. It codes for CAWSGQVYGGYTF.